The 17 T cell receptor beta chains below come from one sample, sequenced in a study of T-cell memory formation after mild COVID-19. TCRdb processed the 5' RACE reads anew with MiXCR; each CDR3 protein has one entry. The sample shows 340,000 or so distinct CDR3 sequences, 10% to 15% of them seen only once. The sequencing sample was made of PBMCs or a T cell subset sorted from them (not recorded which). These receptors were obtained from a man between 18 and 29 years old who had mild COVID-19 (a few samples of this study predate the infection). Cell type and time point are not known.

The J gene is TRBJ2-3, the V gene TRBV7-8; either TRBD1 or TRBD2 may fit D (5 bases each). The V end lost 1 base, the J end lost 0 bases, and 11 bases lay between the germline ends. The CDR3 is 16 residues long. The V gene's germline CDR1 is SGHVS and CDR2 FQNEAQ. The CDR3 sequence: CASSLDGTHSTDTQYF. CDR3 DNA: TGTGCCAGCAGCTTAGATGGGACCCATAGCACAGATACGCAGTATTTT.

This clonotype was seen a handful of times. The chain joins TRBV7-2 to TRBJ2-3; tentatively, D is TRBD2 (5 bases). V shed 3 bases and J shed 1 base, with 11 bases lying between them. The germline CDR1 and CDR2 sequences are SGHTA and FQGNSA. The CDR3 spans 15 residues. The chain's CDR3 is CASSFLFGGTDTQYF. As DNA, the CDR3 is TGTGCCAGCAGCTTTCTCTTCGGGGGCACAGATACGCAGTATTTT. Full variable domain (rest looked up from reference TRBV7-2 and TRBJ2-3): GAGVSQSPSNKVTEKGKDVELRCDPISGHTALYWYRQSLGQGLEFLIYFQGNSAPDKSGLPSDRFSAERTGGSVSTLTIQRTQQEDSAVYLCASSFLFGGTDTQYFGPGTRLTVL.

DNA of the CDR3: TGTGCCAGCAGCTTATACCTCTATGGCTACACCTTC. This sequence encodes CASSLYLYGYTF. The V and J genes are TRBV11-2 and TRBJ1-2; no definite D call. The CDR3 loop spans 12 amino acids. Looked up from germline, CDR1 is SGHAT and CDR2 is FQNNGV. Deletions cut 2 bases from V and 4 bases from J, with 5 bases between.

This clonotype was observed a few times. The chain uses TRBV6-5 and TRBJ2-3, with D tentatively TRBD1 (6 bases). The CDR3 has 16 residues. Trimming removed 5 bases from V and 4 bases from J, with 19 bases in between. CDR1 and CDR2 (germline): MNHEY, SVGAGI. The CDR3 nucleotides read TGTGCCAGCAGTCATCAACAGGGTTTAATACCAGATACGCAGTATTTT. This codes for CASSHQQGLIPDTQYF.

Here the CDR3 DNA reads TGTGCCAGCAGCCCCCCGGGACGGAGTAATGAAAAACTGTTTTTT. Encoded protein: CASSPPGRSNEKLFF. The rearrangement links TRBV7-2 to TRBJ1-4, with D maybe TRBD1 (5 bases). Trimming stripped 5 bases from V and 4 bases from J, with 14 bases between. Germline assignment: CDR1 SGHTA and CDR2 FQGNSA. This CDR3 region has 15 residues.

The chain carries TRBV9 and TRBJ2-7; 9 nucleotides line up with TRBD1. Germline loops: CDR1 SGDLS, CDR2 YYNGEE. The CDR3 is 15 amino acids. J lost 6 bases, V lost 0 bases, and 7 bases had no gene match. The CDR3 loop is CASSVVGTGSLEQYV. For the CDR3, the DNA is TGTGCCAGCAGCGTAGTTGGGACAGGGTCCCTCGAGCAGTACGTC.

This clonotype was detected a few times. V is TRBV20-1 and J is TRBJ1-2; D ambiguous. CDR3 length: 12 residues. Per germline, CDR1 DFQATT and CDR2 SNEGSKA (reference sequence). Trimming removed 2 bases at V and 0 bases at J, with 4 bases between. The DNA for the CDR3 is TGCAGTGCTAGACCGGCTAACTATGGCTACACCTTC. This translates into CSARPANYGYTF.

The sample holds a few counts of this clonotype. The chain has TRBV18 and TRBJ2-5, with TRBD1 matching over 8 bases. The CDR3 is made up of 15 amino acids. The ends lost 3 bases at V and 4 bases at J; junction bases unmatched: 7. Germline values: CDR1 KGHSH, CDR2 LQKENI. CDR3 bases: TGTGCCAGCTCACCGCGACAGGGGCAGGGAGAGACCCAGTACTTC. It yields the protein CASSPRQGQGETQYF.

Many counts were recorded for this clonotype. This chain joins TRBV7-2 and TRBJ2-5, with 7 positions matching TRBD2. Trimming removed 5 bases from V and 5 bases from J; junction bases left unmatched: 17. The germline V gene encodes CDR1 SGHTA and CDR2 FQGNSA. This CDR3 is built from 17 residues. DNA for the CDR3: TGTGCCAGCAGCGTAGGGCGGGGGAGCCGGAGCCATGAGACCCAGTACTTC. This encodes CASSVGRGSRSHETQYF.

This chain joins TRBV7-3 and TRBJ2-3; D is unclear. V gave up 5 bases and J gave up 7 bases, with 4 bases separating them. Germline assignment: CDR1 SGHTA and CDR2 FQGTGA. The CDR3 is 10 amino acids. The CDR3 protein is CASSANTQYF. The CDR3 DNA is TGTGCCAGCAGCGCAAATACGCAGTATTTT.

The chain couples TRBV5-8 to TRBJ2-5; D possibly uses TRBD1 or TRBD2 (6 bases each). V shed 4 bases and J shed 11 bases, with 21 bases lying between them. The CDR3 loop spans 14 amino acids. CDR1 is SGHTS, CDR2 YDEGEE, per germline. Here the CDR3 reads CASSPGDTPSGQYF. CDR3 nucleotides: TGTGCCAGCAGCCCGGGGGACACGCCGTCGGGACAGTACTTC.

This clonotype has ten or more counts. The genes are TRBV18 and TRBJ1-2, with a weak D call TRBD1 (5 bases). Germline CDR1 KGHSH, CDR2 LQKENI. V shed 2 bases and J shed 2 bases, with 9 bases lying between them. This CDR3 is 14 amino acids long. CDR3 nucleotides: TGTGCCAGCTCACCAAGGGGTGGAAACTATGGCTACACCTTC. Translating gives CASSPRGGNYGYTF.

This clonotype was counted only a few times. The CDR3 DNA reads as TGCAGTGCTAGAAGAATCCACGGGACAAAGTACTTC. It codes for CSARRIHGTKYF. The gene calls are TRBV20-1 and TRBJ2-4, with a possible D match to TRBD1 (6 bases). This CDR3 has 12 amino acids. V lost 2 bases and J lost 14, with 16 bases in between. Germline-derived CDR1 and CDR2 are DFQATT and SNEGSKA (reference sequence).

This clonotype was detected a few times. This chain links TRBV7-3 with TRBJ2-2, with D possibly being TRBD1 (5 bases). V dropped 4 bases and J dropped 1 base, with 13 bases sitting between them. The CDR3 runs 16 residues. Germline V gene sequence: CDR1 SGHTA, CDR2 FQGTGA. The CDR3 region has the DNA TGTGCCAGCAGCTCGCCGCAGGGCCTGAACACCGGGGAGCTGTTTTTT. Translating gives CASSSPQGLNTGELFF. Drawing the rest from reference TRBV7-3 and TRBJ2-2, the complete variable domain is GAGVSQTPSNKVTEKGKYVELRCDPISGHTALYWYRQSLGQGPEFLIYFQGTGAADDSGLPNDRFFAVRPEGSVSTLKIQRTERGDSAVYLCASSSPQGLNTGELFFGEGSRLTVL.

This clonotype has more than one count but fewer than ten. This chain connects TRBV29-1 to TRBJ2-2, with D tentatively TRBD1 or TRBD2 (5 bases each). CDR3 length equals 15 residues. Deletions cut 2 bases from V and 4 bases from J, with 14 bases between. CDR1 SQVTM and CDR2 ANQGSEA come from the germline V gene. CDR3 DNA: TGCAGCGTTGAACCCCTCGGGGCGAGCACCGGGGAGCTGTTTTTT. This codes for CSVEPLGASTGELFF.

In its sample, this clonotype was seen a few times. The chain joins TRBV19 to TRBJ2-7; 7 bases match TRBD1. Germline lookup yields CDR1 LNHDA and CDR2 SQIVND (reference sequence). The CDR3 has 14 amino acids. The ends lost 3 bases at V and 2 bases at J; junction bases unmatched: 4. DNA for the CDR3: TGTGCCAGTAGTATGACAGGGATAGCCTACGAGCAGTACTTC. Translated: CASSMTGIAYEQYF.

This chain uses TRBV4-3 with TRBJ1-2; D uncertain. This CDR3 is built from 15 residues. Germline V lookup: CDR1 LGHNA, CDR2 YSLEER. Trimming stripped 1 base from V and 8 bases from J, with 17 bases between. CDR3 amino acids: CASSQGPYSGSGYTF. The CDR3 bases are TGCGCCAGCAGCCAAGGTCCCTACAGCGGGTCGGGCTACACCTTC.